A single sample is the source of the 2 T cell receptor beta chains below, sequenced in a study of blood T cell repertoires in COVID-19. The assay was immunoSEQ multiplex PCR, and TCRdb's table has in-frame clones only and misses some. The data hold 390,000 or so clones, with roughly nine tenths observed a single time. Sequencing used peripheral blood. The receptors were gathered from a woman younger than 45 with COVID-19, enrolled during active disease.

This clone has a single count. This rearrangement joins TRBV27 to TRBJ1-1, with 7 bases fitting TRBD1. J was trimmed by 11 bases and V by 6 bases; bases with no gene match: 15. Germline values: CDR1 MNHEY, CDR2 SMNVEV (reference sequence). This CDR3 region has 14 residues. The CDR3 here is CASRQTGDVLLAFF. CDR3 coding DNA: TGTGCCAGCAGGCAAACAGGGGACGTACTACTGGCTTTCTTT.

The genes are TRBV5-5 and TRBJ2-1; 8 bases map to TRBD2. V shed 3 bases, J shed 10 bases, and the junction held 15 bases outside the gene matches. This CDR3 comprises 16 residues. The V gene's germline CDR1 is SGHKS and CDR2 YYEKEE (reference sequence). CDR3 bases: TGTGCCAGCAGCTCCTCCCTGCGGGAGGACCTCGGGGAGCAGTTCTTC. It is translated as CASSSSLREDLGEQFF.